The rows below give T cell receptor beta chains drawn from one sample of a study of breast tumors, draining lymph nodes, adjacent tissues. Each CDR3 protein is one row after TCRdb ran MiXCR on the multiplex PCR reads. The sample has 150,000 to 200,000 distinct CDR3 sequences, about 33% seen once. The sequencing sample was made of axillary lymph node tissue. The receptors originated from a female donor with breast cancer. Some clones in this sample may be carry-over from other donors' samples. Both conserved end residues are part of each CDR3. D genes are given only for firm matches. Size tells how often a clone was seen (once, few, many) or the class of an expanded clone, and some rows leave it out.

CDR3 DNA	CDR3 protein	V gene	J gene	clone size	CDR3 length	D gene
TGTGCCAGCAGCTTAGTGTTGGGACAGGGGTTAGCCTATAATTCACCCCTCCACTTT	CASSLVLGQGLAYNSPLHF	TRBV7-9	TRBJ1-6	many	19	TRBD1
TGTGCCAGCGGCAAAGGGGCCCAGAACACCGGGGAGCTGTTTTTC	CASGKGAQNTGELFF	TRBV11-3	TRBJ2-2	.	15	.
TGCGCCAGCAGCCCCCGAGGGGCCTCCGAGCAGTACTTC	CASSPRGASEQYF	TRBV5-1	TRBJ2-7	.	13	.
TGTGCCAGCAGTCACTCCGGGGGCAACACAGATACGCAGTATTTT	CASSHSGGNTDTQYF	TRBV6-5	TRBJ2-3	few	15	.
TGTGCCAGCAGCTCCCTGGGGGGGTTGTCTGCAGGTTCACCCCTCCACTTT	CASSSLGGLSAGSPLHF	TRBV7-9	TRBJ1-6	.	17	.
TGTGCCAACAGCCAGTACAATGAGCAGTTCTTC	CANSQYNEQFF	TRBV5-4	TRBJ2-1	few	11	.
TGTGCCAGCAGCTCACCGGGACCGGGGATTGAAGCTTTCTTT	CASSSPGPGIEAFF	TRBV7-2	TRBJ1-1	.	14	.
TGTGCCAGCAGCGGGGTCGGAGGACAGAGGAACACCGGGGAGCTGAATGAAAAACTGTTTTTT	CASSGVGGQRNTGELNEKLFF	TRBV9	TRBJ1-4	.	21	.
TGTGCCACCAGCAGGTCCCCTGACTTTGGAGAGACCCAGCATTTT	CATSRSPDFGETQHF	TRBV15	TRBJ1-5	.	15	.
TGTGCCAGCAGTGAATACAGTAGCACGGGTGGGGAGACCCAGTACTTC	CASSEYSSTGGETQYF	TRBV2	TRBJ2-5	.	16	.
TGTGCCAGCTCACCATGGGAGGGGGACCAGCCCCAGCATTTT	CASSPWEGDQPQHF	TRBV18	TRBJ1-5	.	14	.
TGTGCCGGCAGCTTGGACGGAAGATACAGTGAGCAGTTCTTC	CAGSLDGRYSEQFF	TRBV11-2	TRBJ2-1	.	14	.
TGTGCCAGATCTGGCGGCGACTATGGCTACACCTTT	CARSGGDYGYTF	TRBV2	TRBJ1-2	.	12	.
TGTGCCAGCAGCACGGGGGTACACACGGGAGGGCCAACCGGGGAGCTGTTTTTT	CASSTGVHTGGPTGELFF	TRBV13	TRBJ2-2	.	18	TRBD2
TGTGCTAGTGGTTCGACTAGCGGGGGCTCGGAGACCCAGTACTTC	CASGSTSGGSETQYF	TRBV12-5	TRBJ2-5	.	15	TRBD2
TGCGCCAGCAGCCAAGTGTATGAAGTTTCCTACGTGCAGTGCTTC	CASSQVYEVSYVQCF	TRBV4-1	TRBJ2-7	.	15	.
TGTGCCGCGGAGTCGGGCAGGGGGGACTATGGCTACGCCTTC	CAAESGRGDYGYAF	TRBV24-1	TRBJ1-2	.	14	TRBD1
TGTGCCAGCAGTCCCAGCCCCGGACTGTCTTTGTACTTC	CASSPSPGLSLYF	TRBV12-3/TRBV12-4	TRBJ2-7	many	13	.
TGTGCCAGCATGGGGGGCCCAGAGACCCAGTACTTC	CASMGGPETQYF	TRBV7-9	TRBJ2-5	many	12	.
TGTGCCACCAGCAGAGATGTAGGGGGGACCGGGGAGCTGTTTTTT	CATSRDVGGTGELFF	TRBV15	TRBJ2-2	many	15	.
TGTGCCAGCAGTCTGGACAGGGGGGCAGGAAACACCATATATTTT	CASSLDRGAGNTIYF	TRBV6-5	TRBJ1-3	many	15	TRBD1
TGTGCCACCACTAGCAGGAGTGAGCAGTTCTTC	CATTSRSEQFF	TRBV24-1	TRBJ2-1	many	11	.
TGTACCAGCAGTTATCGGGGAGGTACGCAGTATTTT	CTSSYRGGTQYF	TRBV6-5	TRBJ2-3	.	12	.
TGTGCCAGCAGTCACACCGGGGTGTCCTACGAGCAGTACTTC	CASSHTGVSYEQYF	TRBV12-3/TRBV12-4	TRBJ2-7	many	14	.
TGTGCCAGCAGCGTTGGAATAGCGCAATTCTCCTACGAGCAGTACTTC	CASSVGIAQFSYEQYF	TRBV5-6	TRBJ2-7	many	16	.
TGTGCCTGTCTAAACGAGGGGGGAAACACCATATATTTT	CACLNEGGNTIYF	TRBV30	TRBJ1-3	many	13	.
TGTGCCAGCAGTTTAACACCTTGGGACACCTCTGGAAACACCATATATTTT	CASSLTPWDTSGNTIYF	TRBV6-5	TRBJ1-3	many	17	.
TGTGCCTGGAGTATAGATAGCAATCAGCCCCAGCATTTT	CAWSIDSNQPQHF	TRBV30	TRBJ1-5	many	13	.
TGCGCCAGCAGCTTGGGCCGTCCCCTTAATGAAAAACTGTTTTTT	CASSLGRPLNEKLFF	TRBV5-1	TRBJ1-4	.	15	.
TGTGCCTGGAGCAATCAGTGGGACACTGAAGCTTTCTTT	CAWSNQWDTEAFF	TRBV30	TRBJ1-1	.	13	.
TGTGCCAGCAGTTTTCTAGTGGGGTTCTCCTACGAGCAGTACTTC	CASSFLVGFSYEQYF	TRBV28	TRBJ2-7	.	15	.
TGTGCCAGCAGCTTGTTTGCCCCCCGGAGGGATGAGCAGTTCTTC	CASSLFAPRRDEQFF	TRBV5-6	TRBJ2-1	many	15	.
TGTGCCAGCAGCGTAGGTGGACGGACTAGCACAGATACGCAGTATTTT	CASSVGGRTSTDTQYF	TRBV9	TRBJ2-3	many	16	.
TGTGCCAGCTCACCAACCGGGACTAGTGGATACAATGAGCAGTTCTTC	CASSPTGTSGYNEQFF	TRBV18	TRBJ2-1	many	16	TRBD2
TGTGCCGGAGGGACAGAGACAGATACGCAGTATTTT	CAGGTETDTQYF	TRBV7-9	TRBJ2-3	.	12	.
TGTGCCGGCAGCTTCGCAGGGGGCGCCTACGAGCAGTACTTC	CAGSFAGGAYEQYF	TRBV11-3	TRBJ2-7	.	14	TRBD1
TGTGCCAGCAGTTTAGTGGGGTGGAATCAGCCCCAGCATTTT	CASSLVGWNQPQHF	TRBV27	TRBJ1-5	many	14	.
TGTGCCAGCAGCTTGGCGACAGGGGTCTATGGCTACACCTTC	CASSLATGVYGYTF	TRBV5-6	TRBJ1-2	many	14	TRBD1
TGCAGTGCTCAGACAGGGGGTGACGGTGGCTACACCTTC	CSAQTGGDGGYTF	TRBV20-1	TRBJ1-2	many	13	TRBD1
TGTGCCAGCAGCTACACCGGGACCCAAAGGGAGACCCAGTACTTC	CASSYTGTQRETQYF	TRBV9	TRBJ2-5	many	15	.
TGCGCCAGCAGCTGGTCCGACAGAGCCCACTATGGCTACACCTTC	CASSWSDRAHYGYTF	TRBV5-1	TRBJ1-2	many	15	.
TGTGCCAGCAGTAACTCGAGCGGGGCTGGTAGTTCACCCCTCCACTTC	CASSNSSGAGSSPLHF	TRBV6-5	TRBJ1-6	.	16	.
TGTGCCAGCAGCGTAGGGGGCGACTACGAGCAGTACTTC	CASSVGGDYEQYF	TRBV9	TRBJ2-7	.	13	.
TGCGCCAGCAGCTTGAATAGTGGCTCTGGGGCCAACGTCCTGACTTTC	CASSLNSGSGANVLTF	TRBV5-1	TRBJ2-6	.	16	.
TGTGCCAGCAGCTTGGGGGGGATCGTTCTGTTTTTT	CASSLGGIVLFF	TRBV7-9	TRBJ1-4	many	12	.
TGCGCCAGCAGCCCACAAACAGCGACAGGGGGGAATTCACCCCTCCACTTT	CASSPQTATGGNSPLHF	TRBV5-1	TRBJ1-6	many	17	TRBD1
TGTGCCAGTAGTAGGGCAGGTCCGCCTGAAGCTTTCTTT	CASSRAGPPEAFF	TRBV19	TRBJ1-1	.	13	.
TGTGCCTGGAGGAAGACAGGGGTCTGGGAGCAGTACTTC	CAWRKTGVWEQYF	TRBV30	TRBJ2-7	many	13	TRBD1
TGTGCCAGCAGTGAAGGGATTGGGTTTTCCTACGAGCAGTACTTC	CASSEGIGFSYEQYF	TRBV6-1	TRBJ2-7	.	15	.
TGTGCCAGCAGCTTAGAAGGGGCGGGAGTCGAGCAGTTCTTC	CASSLEGAGVEQFF	TRBV7-9	TRBJ2-1	many	14	TRBD2
TGTGCCAGCAGCTTGCTCAGGGCCCAAGAGACCCAGTACTTC	CASSLLRAQETQYF	TRBV5-8	TRBJ2-5	.	14	.
TGCAGTGCTGCACCAACTAGCGGGGGAGAATTAGGGTACGAGCAGTACTTC	CSAAPTSGGELGYEQYF	TRBV20-1	TRBJ2-7	many	17	TRBD2
TGCAGTGCTAGAGATGAGGGCCTCCAAGAGACCCAGTACTTC	CSARDEGLQETQYF	TRBV20-1	TRBJ2-5	many	14	.
TGTGCCTGGAGTCTGGGGCAGGCTAGCGGTAATGAAAAACTGTTTTTT	CAWSLGQASGNEKLFF	TRBV30	TRBJ1-4	many	16	.
TGTGCCATCAGTAGGGGGACCGAACCCTACGAGCAGTACTTC	CAISRGTEPYEQYF	TRBV11-2	TRBJ2-7	.	14	.